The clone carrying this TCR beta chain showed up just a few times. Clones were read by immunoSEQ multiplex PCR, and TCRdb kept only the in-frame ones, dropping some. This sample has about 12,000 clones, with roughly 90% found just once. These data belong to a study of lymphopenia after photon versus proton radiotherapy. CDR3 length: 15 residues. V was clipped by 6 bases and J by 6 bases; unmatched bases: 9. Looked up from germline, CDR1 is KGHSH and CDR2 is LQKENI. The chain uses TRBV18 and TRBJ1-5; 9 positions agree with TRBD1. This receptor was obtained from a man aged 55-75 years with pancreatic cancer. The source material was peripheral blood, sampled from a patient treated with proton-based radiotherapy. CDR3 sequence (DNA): TGTGCCAGCTCCCCAACCACAGGGGGCAGTCAGCCCCAGCATTTT. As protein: CASSPTTGGSQPQHF. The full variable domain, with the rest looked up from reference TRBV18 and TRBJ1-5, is NAGVMQNPRHLVRRRGQEARLRCSPMKGHSHVYWYRQLPEEGLKFMVYLQKENIIDESGMPKERFSAEFPKEGPSILRIQQVVRGDSAAYFCASSPTTGGSQPQHFGDGTRLSIL.